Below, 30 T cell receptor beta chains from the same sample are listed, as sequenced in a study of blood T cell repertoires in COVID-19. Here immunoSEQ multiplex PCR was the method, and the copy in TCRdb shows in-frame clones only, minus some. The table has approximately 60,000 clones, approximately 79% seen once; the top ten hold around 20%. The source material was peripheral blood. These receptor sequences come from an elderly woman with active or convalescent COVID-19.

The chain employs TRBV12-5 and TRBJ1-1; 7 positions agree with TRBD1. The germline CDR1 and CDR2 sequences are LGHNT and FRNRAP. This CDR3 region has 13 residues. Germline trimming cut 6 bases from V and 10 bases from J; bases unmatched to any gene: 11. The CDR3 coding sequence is TGTGCTAGTGGGCCCGCGACAGGGTCTCGAGCTTTCTTT. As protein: CASGPATGSRAFF.

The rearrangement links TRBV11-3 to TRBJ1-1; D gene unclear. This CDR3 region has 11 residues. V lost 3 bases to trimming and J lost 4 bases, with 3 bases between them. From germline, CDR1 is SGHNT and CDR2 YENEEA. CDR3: CASSFSTEAFF. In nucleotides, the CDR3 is TGTGCCAGCAGCTTCTCCACTGAAGCTTTCTTT. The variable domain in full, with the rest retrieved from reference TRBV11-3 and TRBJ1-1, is EAGVVQSPRYKIIEKKQPVAFWCNPISGHNTLYWYLQNLGQGPELLIRYENEEAVDDSQLPKDRFSAERLKGVDSTLKIQPAELGDSAVYLCASSFSTEAFFGQGTRLTVV.

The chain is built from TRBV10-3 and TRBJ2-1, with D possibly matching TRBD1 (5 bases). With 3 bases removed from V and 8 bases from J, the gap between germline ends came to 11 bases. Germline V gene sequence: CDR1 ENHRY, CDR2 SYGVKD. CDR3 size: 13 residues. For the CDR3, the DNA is TGTGCCATCAGTGACAAAGGGGAACATGAGCAGTTCTTC. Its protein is CAISDKGEHEQFF.

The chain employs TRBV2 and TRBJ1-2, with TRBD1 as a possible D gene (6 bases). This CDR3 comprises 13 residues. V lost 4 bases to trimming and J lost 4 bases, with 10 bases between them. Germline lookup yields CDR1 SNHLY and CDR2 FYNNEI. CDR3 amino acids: CASSVRGTYGYTF. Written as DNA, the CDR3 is TGTGCCAGCAGTGTCAGGGGAACCTATGGCTACACCTTC.

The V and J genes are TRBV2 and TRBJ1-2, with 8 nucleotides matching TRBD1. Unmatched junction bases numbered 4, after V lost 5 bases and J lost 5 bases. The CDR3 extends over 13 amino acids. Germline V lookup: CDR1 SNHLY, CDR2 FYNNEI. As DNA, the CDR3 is TGTGCCAGCAGTTCGACAGGGGATTATGGCTACACCTTC. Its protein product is CASSSTGDYGYTF.

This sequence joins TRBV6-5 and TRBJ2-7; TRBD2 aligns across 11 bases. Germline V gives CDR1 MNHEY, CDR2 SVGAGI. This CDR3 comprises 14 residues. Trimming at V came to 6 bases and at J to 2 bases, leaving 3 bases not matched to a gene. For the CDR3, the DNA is TGTGCCAGCAGCGTTAGCGGGGGGGCCTACGAGCAGTACTTC. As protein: CASSVSGGAYEQYF.

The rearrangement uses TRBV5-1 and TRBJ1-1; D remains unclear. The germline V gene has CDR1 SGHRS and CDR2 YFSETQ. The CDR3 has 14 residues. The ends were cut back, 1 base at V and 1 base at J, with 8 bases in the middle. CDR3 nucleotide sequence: TGCGCCAGCAGCTTGACGACTGCGAACACTGAAGCTTTCTTT. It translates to CASSLTTANTEAFF.

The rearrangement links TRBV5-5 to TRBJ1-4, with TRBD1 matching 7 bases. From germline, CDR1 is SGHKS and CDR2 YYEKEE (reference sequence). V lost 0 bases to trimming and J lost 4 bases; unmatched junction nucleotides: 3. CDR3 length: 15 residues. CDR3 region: CASSLEDRSNEKLFF. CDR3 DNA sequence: TGTGCCAGCAGCTTGGAGGACAGGAGTAATGAAAAACTGTTTTTT.

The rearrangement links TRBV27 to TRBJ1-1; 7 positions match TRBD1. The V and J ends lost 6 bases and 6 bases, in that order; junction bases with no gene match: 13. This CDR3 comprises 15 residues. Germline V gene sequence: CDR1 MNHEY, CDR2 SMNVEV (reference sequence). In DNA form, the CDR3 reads TGTGCCAGCAGCTCGGGACAGACTGGTTCCCCTGAAGCTTTCTTT. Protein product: CASSSGQTGSPEAFF.

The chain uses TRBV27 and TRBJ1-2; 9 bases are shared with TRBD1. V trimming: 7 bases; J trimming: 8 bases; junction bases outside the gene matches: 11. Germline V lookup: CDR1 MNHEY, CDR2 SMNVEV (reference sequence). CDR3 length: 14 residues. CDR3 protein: CASTRRDRVGGYTF. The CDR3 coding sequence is TGTGCCAGCACAAGAAGGGACAGGGTGGGGGGCTACACCTTC.

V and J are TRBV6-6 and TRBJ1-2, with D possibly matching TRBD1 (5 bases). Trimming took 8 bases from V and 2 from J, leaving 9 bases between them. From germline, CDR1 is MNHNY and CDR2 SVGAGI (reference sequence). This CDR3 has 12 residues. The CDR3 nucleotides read TGTGCCAGCCGACAGAGCAACTATGGCTACACCTTC. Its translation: CASRQSNYGYTF.

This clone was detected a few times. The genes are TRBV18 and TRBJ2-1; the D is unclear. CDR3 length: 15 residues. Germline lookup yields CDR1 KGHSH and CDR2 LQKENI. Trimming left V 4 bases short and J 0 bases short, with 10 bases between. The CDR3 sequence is CASSLQSSSYNEQFF. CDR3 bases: TGTGCCAGCTCACTGCAATCGAGCTCCTACAATGAGCAGTTCTTC. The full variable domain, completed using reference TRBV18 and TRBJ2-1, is NAGVMQNPRHLVRRRGQEARLRCSPMKGHSHVYWYRQLPEEGLKFMVYLQKENIIDESGMPKERFSAEFPKEGPSILRIQQVVRGDSAAYFCASSLQSSSYNEQFFGPGTRLTVL.

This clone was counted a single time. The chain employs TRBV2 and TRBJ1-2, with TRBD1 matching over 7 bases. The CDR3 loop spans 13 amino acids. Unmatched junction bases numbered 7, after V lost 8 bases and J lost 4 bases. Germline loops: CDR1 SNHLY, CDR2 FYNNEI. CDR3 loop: CASSGQTLYGYTF. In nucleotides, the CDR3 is TGTGCCAGCTCGGGACAGACCCTCTATGGCTACACCTTC.

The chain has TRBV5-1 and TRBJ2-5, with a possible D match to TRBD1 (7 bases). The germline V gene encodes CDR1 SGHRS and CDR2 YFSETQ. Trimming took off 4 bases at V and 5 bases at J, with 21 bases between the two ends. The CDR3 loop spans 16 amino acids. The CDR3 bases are TGCGCCAGCAGCCGCCAGGGCACAGGGGAGGAGGAGACCCAGTACTTC. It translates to CASSRQGTGEEETQYF.

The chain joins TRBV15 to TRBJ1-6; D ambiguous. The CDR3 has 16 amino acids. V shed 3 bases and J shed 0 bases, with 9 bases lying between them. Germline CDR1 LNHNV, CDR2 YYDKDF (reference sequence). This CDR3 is CATSRMGSSYNSPLHF. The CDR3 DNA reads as TGTGCCACCAGCAGGATGGGGAGCTCCTATAATTCACCCCTCCACTTT.

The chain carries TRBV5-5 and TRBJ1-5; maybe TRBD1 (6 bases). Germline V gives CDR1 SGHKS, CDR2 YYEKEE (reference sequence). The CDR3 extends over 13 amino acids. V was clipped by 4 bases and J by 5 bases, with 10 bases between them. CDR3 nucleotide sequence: TGTGCCAGCAGCCAGGACAGAGATCAGCCCCAGCATTTT. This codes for CASSQDRDQPQHF.

The CDR3 reads CSVTLGGASPLHF. In DNA, the CDR3 is TGCAGCGTTACCCTTGGGGGCGCCTCACCCCTCCACTTT. The chain uses TRBV29-1 and TRBJ1-6; the D gene is possibly TRBD1 (6 bases). Germline V gene sequence: CDR1 SQVTM, CDR2 ANQGSEA. The CDR3 spans 13 residues. V was trimmed by 5 bases and J by 10 bases, leaving 15 bases between them. The whole variable domain, remainder taken from reference TRBV29-1 and TRBJ1-6, is SAVISQKPSRDICQRGTSLTIQCQVDSQVTMMFWYRQQPGQSLTLIATANQGSEATYESGFVIDKFPISRPNLTFSTLTVSNMSPEDSSIYLCSVTLGGASPLHFGNGTRLTVT.

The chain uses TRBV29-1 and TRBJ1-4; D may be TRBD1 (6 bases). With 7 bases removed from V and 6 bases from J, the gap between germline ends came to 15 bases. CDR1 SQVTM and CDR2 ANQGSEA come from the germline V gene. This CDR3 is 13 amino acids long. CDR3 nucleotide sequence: TGCAGCGGACACACAGGGACCGATGAAAAACTGTTTTTT. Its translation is CSGHTGTDEKLFF.

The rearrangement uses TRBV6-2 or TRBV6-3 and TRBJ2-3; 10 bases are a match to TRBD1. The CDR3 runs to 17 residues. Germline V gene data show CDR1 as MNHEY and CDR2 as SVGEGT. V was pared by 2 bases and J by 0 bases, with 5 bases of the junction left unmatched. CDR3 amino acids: CASSYTDRGISTDTQYF. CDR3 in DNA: TGTGCCAGCAGTTACACGGACAGGGGGATTAGCACAGATACGCAGTATTTT.

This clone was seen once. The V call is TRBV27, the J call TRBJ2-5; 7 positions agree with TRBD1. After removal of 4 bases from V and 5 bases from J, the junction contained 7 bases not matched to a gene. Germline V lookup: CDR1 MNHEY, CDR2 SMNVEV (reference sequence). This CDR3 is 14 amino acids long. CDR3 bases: TGTGCCAGCAGTTCCCACAGGGGTGGGGAGACCCAGTACTTC. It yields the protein CASSSHRGGETQYF.

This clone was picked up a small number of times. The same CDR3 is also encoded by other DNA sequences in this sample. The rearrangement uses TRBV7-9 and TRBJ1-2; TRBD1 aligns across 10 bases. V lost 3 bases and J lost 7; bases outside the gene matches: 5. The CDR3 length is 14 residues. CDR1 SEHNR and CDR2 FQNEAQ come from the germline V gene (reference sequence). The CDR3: CASSLDRGAGGYTF. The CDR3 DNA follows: TGTGCCAGCAGCTTGGACAGGGGGGCCGGTGGCTACACCTTC.

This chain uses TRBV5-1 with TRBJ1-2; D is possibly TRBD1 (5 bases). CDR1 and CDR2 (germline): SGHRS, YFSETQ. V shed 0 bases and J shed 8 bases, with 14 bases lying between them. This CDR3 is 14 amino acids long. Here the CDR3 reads CASSLVPGPRGYTF. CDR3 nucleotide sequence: TGCGCCAGCAGCTTGGTTCCAGGGCCGCGGGGCTACACCTTC.

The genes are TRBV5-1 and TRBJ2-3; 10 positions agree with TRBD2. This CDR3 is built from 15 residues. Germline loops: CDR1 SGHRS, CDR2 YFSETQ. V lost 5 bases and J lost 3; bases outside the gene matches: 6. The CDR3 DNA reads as TGCGCCAGCAGGAGCGGGGGGGCCGTGACAGATACGCAGTATTTT. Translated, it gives CASRSGGAVTDTQYF.

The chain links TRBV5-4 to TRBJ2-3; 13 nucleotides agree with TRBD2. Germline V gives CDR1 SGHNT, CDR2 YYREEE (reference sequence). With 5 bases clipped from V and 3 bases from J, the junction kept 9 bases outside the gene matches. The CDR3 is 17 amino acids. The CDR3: CASSRTSGGKSTDTQYF. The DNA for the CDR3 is TGTGCCAGCAGTCGGACTAGCGGGGGTAAAAGTACAGATACGCAGTATTTT.

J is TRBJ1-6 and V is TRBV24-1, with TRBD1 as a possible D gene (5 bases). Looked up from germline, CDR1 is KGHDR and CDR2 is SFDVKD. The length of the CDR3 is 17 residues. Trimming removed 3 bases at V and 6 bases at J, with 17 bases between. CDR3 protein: CATSDATGTTLNSPLHF. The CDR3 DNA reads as TGTGCCACCAGTGATGCTACAGGCACTACCCTTAATTCACCCCTCCACTTT.

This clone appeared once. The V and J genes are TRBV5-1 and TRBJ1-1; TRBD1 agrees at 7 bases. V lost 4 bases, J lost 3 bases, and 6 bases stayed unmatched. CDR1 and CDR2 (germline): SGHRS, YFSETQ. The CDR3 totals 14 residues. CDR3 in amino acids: CASSGSTGDTEAFF. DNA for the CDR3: TGCGCCAGCAGCGGATCCACAGGGGACACTGAAGCTTTCTTT.

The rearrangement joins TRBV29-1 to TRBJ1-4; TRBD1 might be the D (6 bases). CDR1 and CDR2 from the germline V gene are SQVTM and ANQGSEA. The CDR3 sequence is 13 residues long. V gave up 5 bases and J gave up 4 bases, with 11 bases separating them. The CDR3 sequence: CSVSGAINEKLFF. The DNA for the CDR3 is TGCAGCGTTTCAGGGGCGATTAATGAAAAACTGTTTTTT.

CDR3 residues: CASSLQGSTAQYF. CDR3 nucleotide sequence: TGTGCCAGCAGTTTGCAGGGAAGTACGGCCCAGTACTTC. The chain links TRBV27 to TRBJ2-5; TRBD1 might be the D (5 bases). Germline CDR1 is MNHEY and CDR2 is SMNVEV (reference sequence). Trimming pared 3 bases from V and 9 bases from J, leaving 14 bases between. The CDR3 spans 13 residues.

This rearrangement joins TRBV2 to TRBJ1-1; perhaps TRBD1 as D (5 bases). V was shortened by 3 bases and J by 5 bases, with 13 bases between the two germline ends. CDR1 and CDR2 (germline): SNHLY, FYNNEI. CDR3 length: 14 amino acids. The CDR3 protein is CASSDRTGGTEAFF. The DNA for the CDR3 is TGTGCCAGCAGTGACCGCACGGGGGGAACTGAAGCTTTCTTT.

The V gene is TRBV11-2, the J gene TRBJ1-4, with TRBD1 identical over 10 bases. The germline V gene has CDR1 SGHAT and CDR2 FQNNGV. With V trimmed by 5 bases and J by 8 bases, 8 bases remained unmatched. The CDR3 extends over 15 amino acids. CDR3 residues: CASSRIGTGVEKLFF. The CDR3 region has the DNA TGTGCCAGCAGCCGTATCGGGACAGGGGTAGAAAAACTGTTTTTT.